The clone carrying this T cell receptor (beta chain) was detected a few times. This sample was taken from a study of T-cell reconstitution after alpha-beta-depleted transplantation in children. TCRbeta library construction was performed incorporating unique molecular identifiers. TCRdb re-derived calls from the PCR reads in MiXCR, one entry per CDR3 protein. Found here are 100,000 or so distinct CDR3 sequences, 20% to 25% of them singletons; the top ten hold over 20%. This CDR3 is built from 16 residues. V gave up 0 bases and J gave up 6 bases, with 16 bases separating them. CDR1 is SGHRS and CDR2 is YFSETQ in the germline V gene.

The TCR originated in a boy aged 2-15 years with acute lymphoblastic leukemia, due to receive a stem cell transplant. The material was PBMCs, obtained before TCRalphabeta/CD19-depleted stem cell transplant. V usage is TRBV5-1 and J usage is TRBJ2-1; D tentatively reads TRBD1 or TRBD2 (5 bases each). CDR3 in DNA: TGCGCCAGCAGCTTGGGCCCCGGGGCCATTGGCAATGAGCAGTTCTTC. It yields the protein CASSLGPGAIGNEQFF.